This entry describes one TCR beta chain. Sequenced by immunoSEQ multiplex PCR; TCRdb stores in-frame clones only, minus some. The sample holds 400,000 or so clones, roughly 87% seen once. These data belong to a study of blood T cell repertoires in COVID-19. The CDR3 extends over 12 amino acids. The V and J ends lost 2 bases and 5 bases respectively, with 7 bases between them. In germline, CDR1 is MNHEY, CDR2 SVGAGI. This sequence was found in a woman aged 40-49 years with acute COVID-19. V and J are TRBV6-5 and TRBJ2-7; D gene uncertain. Sample: PBMCs or T cells enriched from blood (not recorded which). The CDR3 DNA reads TGTGCCAGCAGTTACCCGGGTCACGAGCAGTACTTC. This translates into CASSYPGHEQYF.